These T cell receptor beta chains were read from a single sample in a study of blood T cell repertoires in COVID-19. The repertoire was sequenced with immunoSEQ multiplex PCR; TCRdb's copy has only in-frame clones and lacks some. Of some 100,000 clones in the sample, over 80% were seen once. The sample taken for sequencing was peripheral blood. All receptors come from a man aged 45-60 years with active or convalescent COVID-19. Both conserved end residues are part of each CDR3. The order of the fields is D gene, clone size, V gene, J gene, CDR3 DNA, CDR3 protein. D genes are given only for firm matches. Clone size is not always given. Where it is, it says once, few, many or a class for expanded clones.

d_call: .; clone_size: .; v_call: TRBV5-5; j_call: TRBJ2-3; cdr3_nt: TGTGCCAGCAGCTTGGGGCCCTTTTCTAGCACAGATACGCAGTATTTT; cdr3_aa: CASSLGPFSSTDTQYF
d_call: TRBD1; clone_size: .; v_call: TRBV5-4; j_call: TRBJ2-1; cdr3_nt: TGTGCCAGCAGCTTGGGACAGGGGCCAGAGCAGTTCTTC; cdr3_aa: CASSLGQGPEQFF
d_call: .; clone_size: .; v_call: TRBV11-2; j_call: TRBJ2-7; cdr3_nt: TGTGCCAGCAGCTTATTGGGAGCGACCTCCGAGCAGTACTTC; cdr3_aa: CASSLLGATSEQYF
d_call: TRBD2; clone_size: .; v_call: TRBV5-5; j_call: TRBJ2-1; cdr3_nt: TGTGCCACCAGTCCGGGACTAGGAGTCAATGAGCAGTTCTTC; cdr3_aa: CATSPGLGVNEQFF
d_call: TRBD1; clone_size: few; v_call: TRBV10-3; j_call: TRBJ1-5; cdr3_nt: TGTGCCATCAGTGAGTGGGGACAGTTTAGCAATCAGCCCCAGCATTTT; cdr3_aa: CAISEWGQFSNQPQHF
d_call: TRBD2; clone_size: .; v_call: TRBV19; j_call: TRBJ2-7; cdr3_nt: TGTGCCAGTAGTCCACGGCCACGCGGGGGGAACGAGCAGTACTTC; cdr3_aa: CASSPRPRGGNEQYF
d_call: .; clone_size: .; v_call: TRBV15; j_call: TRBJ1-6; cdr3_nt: TGTGCCACCAGCAGAAAATCTGATTCACCCCTCCACTTT; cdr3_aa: CATSRKSDSPLHF
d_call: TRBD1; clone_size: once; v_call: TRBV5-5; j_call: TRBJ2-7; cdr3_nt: TGTGCCAGCAGCTTGAGATCGGGACAGAGCATCTACGAGCAGTACTTC; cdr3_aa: CASSLRSGQSIYEQYF
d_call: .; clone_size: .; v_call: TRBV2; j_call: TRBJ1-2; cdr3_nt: TGTGCCAGCAGTGAAACTTCTAGGGAGTCCACCTTC; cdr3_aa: CASSETSRESTF
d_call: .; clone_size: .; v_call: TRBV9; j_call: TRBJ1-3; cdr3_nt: TGTGCCAGCAGCGTAGGGAGGGCTGGAAACACCATATATTTT; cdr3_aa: CASSVGRAGNTIYF
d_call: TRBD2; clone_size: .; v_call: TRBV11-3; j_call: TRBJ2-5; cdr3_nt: TGTGCCAGCAGCTCCCAATCCCCCGGCAGCGGGGCCGGAGAGACCCAGTACTTC; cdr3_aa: CASSSQSPGSGAGETQYF
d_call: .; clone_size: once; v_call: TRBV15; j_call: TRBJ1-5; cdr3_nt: TGTGCCACCAGCAGAGTAAGCGGAGACTATAGCAATCAGCCCCAGCATTTT; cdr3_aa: CATSRVSGDYSNQPQHF
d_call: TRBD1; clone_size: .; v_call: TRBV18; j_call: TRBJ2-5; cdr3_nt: TGTGCCAGCTCACCAGGGACAGGGGAGGAGACCCAGTACTTC; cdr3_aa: CASSPGTGEETQYF
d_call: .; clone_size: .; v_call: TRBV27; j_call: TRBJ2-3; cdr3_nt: TGTGCCAGCAGTTTACGTCCGGGTACGCAGTATTTT; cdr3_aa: CASSLRPGTQYF
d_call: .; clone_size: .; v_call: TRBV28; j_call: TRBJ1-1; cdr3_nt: TGTGCCAGCAGTTTAGGGGGCAGCCGCGGCCTCGAAGCTTTCTTT; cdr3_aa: CASSLGGSRGLEAFF
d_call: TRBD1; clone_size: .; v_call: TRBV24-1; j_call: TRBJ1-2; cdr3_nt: TGTGCCACCAGTGATGCGGACAGGGGTGGTGGCTACACCTTC; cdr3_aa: CATSDADRGGGYTF
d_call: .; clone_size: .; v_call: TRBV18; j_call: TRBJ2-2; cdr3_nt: TGTGCCAGCTCCTTCGAAGGACAGAACACCGGGGAGCTGTTTTTT; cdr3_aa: CASSFEGQNTGELFF